This section outlines one T cell receptor (beta chain) sequence together with its context. These data are taken from a study of shared clonotypes between healthy human individuals. The CDR3 spans 13 residues. Germline loops: CDR1 LNHDA, CDR2 SQIVND (reference sequence). Between the trimmed V and J ends, which lost 7 bases and 8 bases, there was a span of 15 bases. The table came from immunoSEQ multiplex PCR; TCRdb's copy has only in-frame clones and leaves some out. The sample has a few million clones, over 90% seen once. The rearrangement uses TRBV19 and TRBJ2-1; TRBD2 is a possible D gene (5 bases). This TCR derives from a man younger than 30 in good health. Some clones in this sample may be carry-over from other donors' samples. The specimen was naive CD4+ T cells from PBMCs. Subset specified: CD45RA+ positively selected. This chain's CDR3 is CASKPAPGDEQFF. The CDR3 nucleotides read TGTGCCAGTAAGCCGGCCCCCGGGGATGAGCAGTTCTTC.